A single sample is the source of the 25 T cell receptor beta chains below, sequenced in a study of T cell responses to AZD1222 COVID-19 vaccine. Produced via immunoSEQ multiplex PCR; TCRdb's table is partial and in-frame only. This table holds 90,000 to 150,000 clones, around 90% found once. Here the sequenced sample was peripheral blood, taken on day 0 of AZD1222 vaccination. The receptors shown here come from an adult in good health.

The rearrangement joins TRBV9 to TRBJ2-2; TRBD2 matches 8 bases. Trimming cost V 3 bases and J 0 bases; bases outside gene matches: 4. Looked up from germline, CDR1 is SGDLS and CDR2 is YYNGEE. CDR3 length: 16 residues. The CDR3 DNA is TGTGCCAGCAGCGCGGGGGGGCGGACGAACACCGGGGAGCTGTTTTTT. Its translation: CASSAGGRTNTGELFF. Filled out from reference TRBV9 and TRBJ2-2, the complete variable domain reads DSGVTQTPKHLITATGQRVTLRCSPRSGDLSVYWYQQSLDQGLQFLIQYYNGEERAKGNILERFSAQQFPDLHSELNLSSLELGDSALYFCASSAGGRTNTGELFFGEGSRLTVL.

The chain couples TRBV9 to TRBJ1-1; tentatively, D is TRBD1 (6 bases). This CDR3 spans 13 amino acids. Between the trimmed V and J ends, which lost 3 bases and 1 base, there was a span of 7 bases. CDR1 and CDR2 from the germline V gene are SGDLS and YYNGEE. The chain's CDR3 is CASSETGNTEAFF. The CDR3 DNA is TGTGCCAGCAGCGAGACAGGGAACACTGAAGCTTTCTTT.

V usage is TRBV7-2 and J usage is TRBJ2-3; tentative D call: TRBD2 (5 bases). Trimming removed 2 bases from V and 1 base from J, with 7 bases in between. Germline loops: CDR1 SGHTA, CDR2 FQGNSA. The CDR3 runs to 14 residues. The CDR3 nucleotides read TGTGCCAGCAGCTTAATGGGAGGCACAGATACGCAGTATTTT. Amino acids: CASSLMGGTDTQYF. The full variable domain, completed using reference TRBV7-2 and TRBJ2-3, is GAGVSQSPSNKVTEKGKDVELRCDPISGHTALYWYRQSLGQGLEFLIYFQGNSAPDKSGLPSDRFSAERTGGSVSTLTIQRTQQEDSAVYLCASSLMGGTDTQYFGPGTRLTVL.

V is TRBV5-1 and J is TRBJ2-5, with D perhaps TRBD2 (6 bases). Trimming took 7 bases from V and 1 from J, leaving 17 bases between them. CDR3 length: 15 residues. The germline V gene has CDR1 SGHRS and CDR2 YFSETQ. CDR3 sequence (DNA): TGCGCCAGCTCGGGCGGGGCATCGGTCCAAGAGACCCAGTACTTC. Protein: CASSGGASVQETQYF. Based on the CDR3 plus reference TRBV5-1 and TRBJ2-5, the full variable domain is KAGVTQTPRYLIKTRGQQVTLSCSPISGHRSVSWYQQTPGQGLQFLFEYFSETQRNKGNFPGRFSGRQFSNSRSEMNVSTLELGDSALYLCASSGGASVQETQYFGPGTRLLVL.

This clone was seen a few times. This chain joins TRBV3-1 (or the pseudogene TRBV3-2) and TRBJ1-1, with 7 nucleotides matching TRBD1. The CDR3 has 14 amino acids. Germline V gives CDR1 LGHDT, CDR2 YNNKEL (reference sequence). Trimming at V came to 2 bases and at J to 5 bases, leaving 5 bases not matched to a gene. The CDR3 protein is CASSQKQGWTEAFF. CDR3 coding DNA: TGTGCCAGCAGCCAAAAACAGGGGTGGACTGAAGCTTTCTTT.

The J gene is TRBJ2-5, the V gene TRBV7-2, with D possibly matching TRBD2 (7 bases). V shed 6 bases and J shed 0 bases, with 14 bases lying between them. CDR3 length equals 15 residues. Per the germline V gene, CDR1 is SGHTA and CDR2 is FQGNSA. In DNA form, the CDR3 reads TGTGCCAGCAGACCCGGGGGGCCGTACCAAGAGACCCAGTACTTC. As protein: CASRPGGPYQETQYF.

The chain recombines TRBV7-2 with TRBJ2-3, with D possibly matching TRBD1 (5 bases). Per the germline V gene, CDR1 is SGHTA and CDR2 is FQGNSA. Trimming stripped 0 bases from V and 1 base from J, with 5 bases between. CDR3 length equals 14 residues. The CDR3 protein is CASSLAQGTDTQYF. The DNA of the CDR3 is TGTGCCAGCAGCTTAGCACAGGGCACAGATACGCAGTATTTT.

The V and J genes are TRBV5-1 and TRBJ1-6, with 7 nucleotides matching TRBD1. This CDR3 region has 14 residues. The germline gives CDR1 SGHRS, CDR2 YFSETQ. The junction had 4 bases not matched to a gene; V was cut back by 0 bases and J by 10 bases. DNA of the CDR3: TGCGCCAGCAGCTTGGAGGGGGCGCGATCACCCCTCCACTTT. The encoded protein is CASSLEGARSPLHF.

The chain recombines TRBV6-5 with TRBJ2-1, with 11 nucleotides matching TRBD2. The CDR3 contains 15 residues. Germline V gives CDR1 MNHEY, CDR2 SVGAGI. Germline trimming cut 6 bases from V and 7 bases from J; bases unmatched to any gene: 8. In nucleotides, the CDR3 is TGTGCCAGCAGCCCCCAGGCTAGCGGGAGGAATGAGCAGTTCTTC. Translated: CASSPQASGRNEQFF.

This clone appeared a single time. The chain carries TRBV11-2 and TRBJ1-4; no clear D gene. Germline V CDR1 and CDR2: SGHAT, FQNNGV. This CDR3 contains 18 residues. Trimming shortened V by 4 bases and J by 0 bases, and 18 bases separated the two germline ends. The CDR3 sequence is CASSSIAVRRATNEKLFF. CDR3 bases: TGTGCCAGCAGCTCCATTGCCGTCCGACGCGCAACTAATGAAAAACTGTTTTTT. Supplemented by reference TRBV11-2 and TRBJ1-4, the full variable domain reads EAGVAQSPRYKIIEKRQSVAFWCNPISGHATLYWYQQILGQGPKLLIQFQNNGVVDDSQLPKDRFSAERLKGVDSTLKIQPAKLEDSAVYLCASSSIAVRRATNEKLFFGSGTQLSVL.

The chain recombines TRBV28 with TRBJ1-6, with D possibly TRBD1 on 5 matching bases. CDR3 size: 18 residues. Germline V gene data show CDR1 as MDHEN and CDR2 as SYDVKM. Trimming pared 2 bases from V and 6 bases from J, leaving 20 bases between. This CDR3 reads CASSLRGVTLSRNSPLHF. The CDR3 DNA reads as TGTGCCAGCAGTTTAAGGGGCGTGACATTGAGTCGTAATTCACCCCTCCACTTT.

The chain employs TRBV6-5 and TRBJ1-1; D not resolved. This CDR3 is built from 14 residues. The germline V gene has CDR1 MNHEY and CDR2 SVGAGI. V gave up 1 base and J gave up 10 bases, with 16 bases separating them. The CDR3 protein is CASSYYTTGRRAFF. Here the CDR3 DNA reads TGTGCCAGCAGTTACTATACTACCGGGAGGAGAGCTTTCTTT.

The genes are TRBV6-5 and TRBJ1-5, with D possibly matching TRBD1 (6 bases). The length of the CDR3 is 12 residues. CDR1 is MNHEY, CDR2 SVGAGI, per germline. Deletions cut 7 bases from V and 7 bases from J, with 11 bases between. CDR3 DNA: TGTGCCAGCAACAGGGAGGGACAGCCCCAGCATTTT. Protein: CASNREGQPQHF.

This chain links TRBV7-8 with TRBJ1-2; 8 nucleotides match TRBD1. V shed 5 bases and J 8 bases; nucleotides not matched to a gene: 19. The CDR3 length is 17 residues. CDR1 and CDR2 (germline): SGHVS, FQNEAQ. The CDR3 DNA sequence: TGTGCCAGCAGCCGGTGGGGGGGAGACAGGGGTTCTTACGGCTACACCTTC. Its translation: CASSRWGGDRGSYGYTF.

The chain combines TRBV19 with TRBJ2-1; weak D call: TRBD2 (5 bases). Germline CDR1 LNHDA, CDR2 SQIVND (reference sequence). This CDR3 spans 15 amino acids. Trimming shortened V by 6 bases and J by 4 bases, and 16 bases separated the two germline ends. DNA of the CDR3: TGTGCCAGTAGGGTCCAGCGGAGCCATTACAATGAGCAGTTCTTC. Its translation: CASRVQRSHYNEQFF.

This chain links TRBV6-6 with TRBJ2-2; D call uncertain. This CDR3 spans 13 amino acids. The germline gives CDR1 MNHNY, CDR2 SVGAGI (reference sequence). V was trimmed by 0 bases and J by 8 bases, leaving 7 bases between them. DNA of the CDR3: TGTGCCAGCAGTTACTCATCAGCTGGGGAGCTGTTTTTT. Translating it yields CASSYSSAGELFF.

This rearrangement joins TRBV6-6 to TRBJ1-1; 8 nucleotides align to TRBD1. The CDR3 consists of 12 residues. In germline, CDR1 is MNHNY, CDR2 SVGAGI (reference sequence). V shed 5 bases, J shed 5 bases, and the junction held 1 base outside the gene matches. DNA for the CDR3: TGTGCCAGCAGTACAGGGGGGACTGAAGCTTTCTTT. Its translation is CASSTGGTEAFF.

The genes are TRBV6-5 and TRBJ1-4, with TRBD1 matching 9 bases. Germline-derived CDR1 and CDR2 are MNHEY and SVGAGI. After removal of 7 bases from V and 2 bases from J, the junction contained 5 bases not matched to a gene. CDR3 length: 15 residues. CDR3 coding DNA: TGTGCCAGCAAGTATGACAGGGGGACTAATGAAAAACTGTTTTTT. Translated: CASKYDRGTNEKLFF.

The chain joins TRBV2 to TRBJ2-3; weak D call: TRBD1 (6 bases). The CDR3 spans 15 residues. Trimming took off 1 base at V and 4 bases at J, with 12 bases between the two ends. Germline CDR1 SNHLY, CDR2 FYNNEI. The CDR3 is CASSEDRVGADTQYF. CDR3 in DNA: TGTGCCAGCAGTGAAGACAGGGTAGGGGCAGATACGCAGTATTTT.

V is TRBV6-2 or TRBV6-3 and J is TRBJ1-5; no clear D. CDR1 is MNHEY and CDR2 is SVGEGT in the germline V gene. V was cut by 0 bases and J by 3 bases, with 18 bases left in between. The CDR3 is made up of 18 amino acids. CDR3 in DNA: TGTGCCAGCAGTTACTCGAAACGGAGTGGGAGAGTCAATCAGCCCCAGCATTTT. Residues: CASSYSKRSGRVNQPQHF.

The V gene is TRBV4-1, the J gene TRBJ1-1, with 12 bases fitting TRBD1. The germline V gene encodes CDR1 MGHRA and CDR2 YSYEKL. The CDR3 contains 14 residues. Losses at the gene ends were 4 bases for V and 7 bases for J; bases not matched to a gene: 4. CDR3 protein: CASSPGQGAGEAFF. CDR3 DNA: TGCGCCAGCAGCCCGGGACAGGGGGCAGGTGAAGCTTTCTTT.

The chain recombines TRBV2 with TRBJ1-5; no clear D gene. V lost 8 bases and J 0 bases, leaving 11 bases between the germline ends. CDR1 is SNHLY, CDR2 FYNNEI, per germline. The CDR3 is 14 amino acids. CDR3 amino acids: CASARWDSNQPQHF. In DNA, the CDR3 is TGTGCCAGCGCCAGGTGGGATAGCAATCAGCCCCAGCATTTT.

The gene calls are TRBV10-3 and TRBJ2-7, with 9 bases matching TRBD1. CDR1 is ENHRY, CDR2 SYGVKD, per germline. The V gene end was trimmed by 2 bases and the J gene end by 11 bases; junction bases not matched to a gene: 7. CDR3 length: 13 residues. The CDR3 sequence is CAISEGRTGDEYF. The CDR3 DNA sequence: TGTGCCATCAGTGAGGGTCGGACAGGGGATGAGTACTTC.

V usage is TRBV20-1 and J usage is TRBJ2-2; D is ambiguous. This CDR3 is 11 amino acids long. The V end lost 3 bases, the J end lost 3 bases, and 2 bases lay between the germline ends. Germline CDR1 DFQATT, CDR2 SNEGSKA (reference sequence). CDR3 sequence: CSARDTGELFF. The CDR3 coding sequence is TGCAGTGCTAGGGACACCGGGGAGCTGTTTTTT.

CDR3 loop: CASSLAVVGTEAFF. CDR3 nucleotides: TGTGCCAGCAGCTTGGCCGTGGTTGGGACTGAAGCTTTCTTT. V usage is TRBV5-4 and J usage is TRBJ1-1; the D is unclear. This CDR3 is built from 14 residues. The V gene's germline CDR1 is SGHNT and CDR2 YYREEE (reference sequence). The V end was cut by 0 bases, the J end by 5 bases, with 11 bases between.